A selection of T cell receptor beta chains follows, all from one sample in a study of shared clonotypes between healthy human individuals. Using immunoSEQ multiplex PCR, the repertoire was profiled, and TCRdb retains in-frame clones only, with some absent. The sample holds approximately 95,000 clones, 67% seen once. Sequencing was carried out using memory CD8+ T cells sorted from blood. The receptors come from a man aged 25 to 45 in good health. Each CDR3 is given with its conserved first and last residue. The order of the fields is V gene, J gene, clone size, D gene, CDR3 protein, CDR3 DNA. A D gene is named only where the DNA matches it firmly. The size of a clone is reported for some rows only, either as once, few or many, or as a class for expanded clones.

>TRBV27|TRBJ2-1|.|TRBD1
CASSWTGVTDNEQFF
TGTGCCAGCAGTTGGACAGGGGTAACGGACAATGAGCAGTTCTTC
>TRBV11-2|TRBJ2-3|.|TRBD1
CAIQGATDTQYF
TGTGCCATACAGGGGGCTACAGATACGCAGTATTTT
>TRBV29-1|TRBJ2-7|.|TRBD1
CSAFYNRQGASYEQYF
TGCAGCGCCTTTTACAATAGACAGGGGGCGAGTTACGAGCAGTACTTC
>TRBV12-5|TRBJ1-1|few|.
CASGPGLLEAFF
TGTGCTAGTGGCCCTGGTTTGCTTGAAGCTTTCTTT
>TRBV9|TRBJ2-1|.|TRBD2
CASSPGNSGAYNEQFF
TGTGCCAGCAGCCCCGGCAATAGCGGGGCCTACAATGAGCAGTTCTTC
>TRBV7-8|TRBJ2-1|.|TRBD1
CASSLEAGTGTFEQFF
TGTGCCAGCAGCTTAGAGGCCGGGACAGGGACCTTTGAGCAGTTCTTC
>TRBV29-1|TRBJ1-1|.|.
CSVEGRTLVWGTEAFF
TGCAGCGTTGAGGGAAGGACCCTAGTCTGGGGCACTGAAGCTTTCTTT
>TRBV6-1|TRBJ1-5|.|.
CASSEFWGYQPQHF
TGTGCCAGCAGTGAATTTTGGGGGTATCAGCCCCAGCATTTT
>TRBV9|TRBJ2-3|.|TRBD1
CASSYQPTGRADTQYF
TGTGCCAGCAGCTACCAGCCGACAGGGCGGGCAGATACGCAGTATTTT
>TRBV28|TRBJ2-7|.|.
CASSDSNYEQYF
TGTGCCAGCAGCGACAGCAACTACGAGCAGTACTTC
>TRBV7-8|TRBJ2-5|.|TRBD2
CASSGLAGQETQYF
TGTGCCAGCAGCGGACTAGCGGGACAAGAGACCCAGTACTTC
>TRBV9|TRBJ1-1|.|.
CASSEATNTEAFF
TGTGCCAGCAGCGAGGCTACGAACACTGAAGCTTTCTTT